Below are 12 T cell receptor beta chains sequenced from a single sample in a study of cytomegalovirus exposure and HLA in healthy donors. Amplification used 60 Vbeta primers and 13 Jbeta primers. Sequencing was performed with immunoSEQ multiplex PCR; in TCRdb, only in-frame clones are kept and a portion is missing. Here the sample spans approximately 67,000 clones, 55% to 80% being singletons. Specimen: PBMCs. These receptor sequences come from a woman in her twenties or thirties in good health and CMV-seronegative.

This chain links TRBV5-6 with TRBJ2-2; possible D gene TRBD2, 5 bases. V gave up 3 bases and J gave up 4 bases, with 13 bases separating them. The CDR3 is made up of 15 amino acids. Germline V gives CDR1 SGHDT, CDR2 YYEEEE. The CDR3 DNA reads TGTGCCAGCAGCTCGTTACGGGGTTCCACCGGGGAGCTGTTTTTT. This gives the protein CASSSLRGSTGELFF.

The chain employs TRBV19 and TRBJ1-1; the D gene is possibly TRBD1 (6 bases). CDR3 length: 13 residues. V lost 3 bases to trimming and J lost 6 bases, with 11 bases between them. Germline CDR1 is LNHDA and CDR2 is SQIVND (reference sequence). Here the CDR3 DNA reads TGTGCCAGTAGTATGGGTCGACAGGCTGAAGCTTTCTTT. Protein product: CASSMGRQAEAFF.

The rearrangement links TRBV11-3 to TRBJ1-6; a weak D match, TRBD1 (5 bases). The V end lost 6 bases, the J end lost 1 base, and 13 bases lay between the germline ends. The CDR3 is made up of 16 amino acids. Germline lookup yields CDR1 SGHNT and CDR2 YENEEA. CDR3 loop: CASRTVRGSYNSPLHF. As DNA, the CDR3 is TGTGCCAGCAGGACTGTTCGGGGGTCCTATAATTCACCCCTCCACTTT.

The chain combines TRBV7-2 with TRBJ1-1; 8 bases map to TRBD1. CDR1 and CDR2 (germline): SGHTA, FQGNSA. This CDR3 spans 16 amino acids. With 2 bases clipped from V and 1 base from J, the junction kept 6 bases outside the gene matches. CDR3 sequence (DNA): TGTGCCAGCAGCTTAACAGGGGGGCGGAGGAACACTGAAGCTTTCTTT. It specifies CASSLTGGRRNTEAFF.

The chain links TRBV28 to TRBJ1-1, with unresolved D. Trimming cost V 3 bases and J 4 bases, with 18 bases left between them. Germline assignment: CDR1 MDHEN and CDR2 SYDVKM. The CDR3 runs 16 residues. The CDR3 DNA is TGTGCCAGCAGTTTCTTTGGAAGGGCCGGAGGCACTGAAGCTTTCTTT. This encodes CASSFFGRAGGTEAFF.

This clone appeared a few times. The gene calls are TRBV6-6 and TRBJ1-2; possible D gene TRBD1, 6 bases. There are 15 residues in the CDR3. Trimming pared 2 bases from V and 1 base from J, leaving 11 bases between. Germline loops: CDR1 MNHNY, CDR2 SVGAGI (reference sequence). CDR3 sequence reads: CASSYLGQSNYGYTF. CDR3 coding DNA: TGTGCCAGCAGTTACCTCGGACAGAGTAACTATGGCTACACCTTC.

The chain is built from TRBV18 and TRBJ1-6; D may be TRBD1 (6 bases). CDR3 length: 15 amino acids. Between the trimmed V and J ends, which lost 1 base and 8 bases, there was a span of 12 bases. Germline-derived CDR1 and CDR2 are KGHSH and LQKENI. CDR3 sequence reads: CASSPRPGADSPLHF. The CDR3 DNA reads as TGTGCCAGCTCACCACGGCCAGGGGCGGATTCACCCCTCCACTTT.

The rearrangement links TRBV5-4 to TRBJ1-2, with D tentatively TRBD1 (5 bases). Trimming removed 4 bases from V and 4 bases from J, with 14 bases in between. The germline CDR1 and CDR2 sequences are SGHNT and YYREEE (reference sequence). The CDR3 runs 14 residues. The CDR3 protein is CASSQDQQVYGYTF. Here the CDR3 DNA reads TGTGCCAGCAGCCAAGATCAACAGGTCTATGGCTACACCTTC.

The gene calls are TRBV6-6 and TRBJ1-5; D is perhaps TRBD1 (5 bases). Trimming left V 11 bases short and J 6 bases short, with 8 bases between. The CDR3 is 10 amino acids. CDR1 and CDR2 (germline): MNHNY, SVGAGI (reference sequence). This CDR3 is CAAGIQPQHF. CDR3 DNA: TGTGCCGCAGGGATTCAGCCCCAGCATTTT.

This clone was picked up one time. The rearrangement uses TRBV2 and TRBJ1-2, with a weak D call TRBD1 (6 bases). The CDR3 runs 14 residues. CDR1 SNHLY and CDR2 FYNNEI come from the germline V gene. Trimming stripped 8 bases from V and 4 bases from J, with 17 bases between. The CDR3 region has the DNA TGTGCCAGCGAAGGCGGGGGGGCAGGCTATGGCTACACCTTC. This encodes CASEGGGAGYGYTF.

The chain employs TRBV5-1 and TRBJ2-1, with TRBD1 matching over 10 bases. With 4 bases clipped from V and 10 bases from J, the junction kept 11 bases outside the gene matches. Germline assignment: CDR1 SGHRS and CDR2 YFSETQ. The CDR3 sequence is 15 residues long. DNA for the CDR3: TGCGCCAGCAGCAGTGGACAGGGGGGGCGCGGGGAGCAGTTCTTC. Its translation is CASSSGQGGRGEQFF.

The CDR3 protein is CATKPQGGFYEQYF. The CDR3 DNA is TGTGCCACCAAACCACAGGGGGGATTCTACGAGCAGTACTTC. The gene calls are TRBV27 and TRBJ2-7, with 8 bases identical to TRBD1. With 10 bases clipped from V and 3 bases from J, the junction kept 11 bases outside the gene matches. The CDR3 contains 14 residues. Germline CDR1 is MNHEY and CDR2 is SMNVEV (reference sequence).